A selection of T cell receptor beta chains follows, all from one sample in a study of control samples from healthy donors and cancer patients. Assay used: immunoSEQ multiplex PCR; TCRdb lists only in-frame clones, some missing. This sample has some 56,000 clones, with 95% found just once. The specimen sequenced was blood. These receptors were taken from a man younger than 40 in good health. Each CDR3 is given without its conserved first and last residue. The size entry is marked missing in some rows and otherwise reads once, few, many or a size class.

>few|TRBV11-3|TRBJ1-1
ASSATGVGTEAF
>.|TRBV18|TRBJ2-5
ASSGTDQETQY
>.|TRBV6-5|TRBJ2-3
ASGSGSAADTQY
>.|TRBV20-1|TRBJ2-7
SAILRGEQY
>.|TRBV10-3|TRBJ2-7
AISPGDYEQY
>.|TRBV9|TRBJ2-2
ASSTGTGPTGELF
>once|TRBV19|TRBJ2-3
ASSSRGGKEY
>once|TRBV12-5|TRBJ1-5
ASGLVRRTGEYSNQPQH
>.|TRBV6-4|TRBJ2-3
ASSDRPFTDTQY
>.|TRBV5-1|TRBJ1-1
ASSLGAGDHTEAF
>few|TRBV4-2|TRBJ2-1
ASSQLPFGTEQF
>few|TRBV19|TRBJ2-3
ASSMTQGAGADTQY
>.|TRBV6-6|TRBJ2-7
ASSPSRQSQQY
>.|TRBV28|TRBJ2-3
ASTWDRGRGDTQY
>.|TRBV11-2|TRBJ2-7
ASSFDLEGNYEQY
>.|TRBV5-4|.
ASSLDGYEQY
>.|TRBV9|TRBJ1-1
ASSVGRRTEAF
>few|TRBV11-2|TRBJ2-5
ASSAGLAGVETQY
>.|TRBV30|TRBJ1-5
AWSLGTGYGQPQH
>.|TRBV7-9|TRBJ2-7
ASSTRTAGTYEQY
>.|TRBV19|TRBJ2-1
ASSIRQGTYNEQF
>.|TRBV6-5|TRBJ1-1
ASSTRQGQDEAF
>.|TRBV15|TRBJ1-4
ATSRTPGDEKLF
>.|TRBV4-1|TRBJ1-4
ASSPSPAGRGLIEEEKLF
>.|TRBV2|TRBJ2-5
ASSEGTSGQETQY
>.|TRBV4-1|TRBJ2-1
ASSQVTVLYNEQF
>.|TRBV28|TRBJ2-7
ASRGTSENYEQY